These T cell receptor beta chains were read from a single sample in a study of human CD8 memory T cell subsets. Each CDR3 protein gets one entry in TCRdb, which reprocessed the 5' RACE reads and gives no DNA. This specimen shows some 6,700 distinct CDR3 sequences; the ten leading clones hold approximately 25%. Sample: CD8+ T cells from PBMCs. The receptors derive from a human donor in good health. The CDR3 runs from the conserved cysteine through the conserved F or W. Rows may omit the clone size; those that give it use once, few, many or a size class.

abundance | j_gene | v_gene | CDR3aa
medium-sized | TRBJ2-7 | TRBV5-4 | CASSLERDRGHEQYF
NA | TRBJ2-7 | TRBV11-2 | CASSLLAGRYEQYF
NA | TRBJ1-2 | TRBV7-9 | CASSARGEGYTF
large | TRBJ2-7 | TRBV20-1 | CSARDSAGGTYEQYF
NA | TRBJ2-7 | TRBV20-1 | CSASNRDSYSYEQYF
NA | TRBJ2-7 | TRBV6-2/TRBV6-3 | CASSAGTRPYEQYF
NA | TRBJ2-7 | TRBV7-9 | CASSLGAYEQYF
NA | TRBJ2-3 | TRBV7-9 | CASSPSTSGSTDTQYF
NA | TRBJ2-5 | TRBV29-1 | CSVGGGWETQYF
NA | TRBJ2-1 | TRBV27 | CASSLNYGNEQFF
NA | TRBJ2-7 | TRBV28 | CASSRGSYEQYF
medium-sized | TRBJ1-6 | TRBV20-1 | CSAELLGDNSPLHF
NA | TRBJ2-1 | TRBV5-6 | CASSLEGPGEQFF
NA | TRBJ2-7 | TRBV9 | CASSVDDGDEQYF
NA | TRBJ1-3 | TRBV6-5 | CASSYSKAWMDTIYF
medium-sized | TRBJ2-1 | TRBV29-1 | CSVRPLGRWTGEQFF
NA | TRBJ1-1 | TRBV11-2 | CASSLVGGRMVEAFF
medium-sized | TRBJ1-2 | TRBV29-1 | CSVPQGGYGYTF
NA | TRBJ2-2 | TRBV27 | CASSLSDRYTGELFF
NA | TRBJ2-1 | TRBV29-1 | CSVEAGWNEQFF
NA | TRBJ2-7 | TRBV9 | CASSALGHPSYEQYF
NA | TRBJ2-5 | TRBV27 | CASRSGLAGLETQYF
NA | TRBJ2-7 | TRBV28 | CASSLWAPREGLQQGEQYF
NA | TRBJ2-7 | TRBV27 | CASGRGNEQYF
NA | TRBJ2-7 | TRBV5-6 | CASSPVPLDQGVYEQYF
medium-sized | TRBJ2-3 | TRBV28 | CASSSEREGIFDTQYF
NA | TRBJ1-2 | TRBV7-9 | CASSSPVEGYTF
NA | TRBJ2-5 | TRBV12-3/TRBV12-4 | CASRPGTGSQETQYF
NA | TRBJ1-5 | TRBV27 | CASSSWGGQPQHF
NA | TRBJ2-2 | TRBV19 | CASSISRQGDTGELFF
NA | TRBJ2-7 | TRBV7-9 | CASSPKGRAYEQYF
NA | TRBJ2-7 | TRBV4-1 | CASSPDGGQGSYEQYF
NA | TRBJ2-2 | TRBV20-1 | CSALAPDRVGELFF
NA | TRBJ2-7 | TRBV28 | CASTGSGEQYF
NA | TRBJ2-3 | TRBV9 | CASSVVGSTDTQYF
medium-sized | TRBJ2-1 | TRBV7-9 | CASSFPGAHNEQFF
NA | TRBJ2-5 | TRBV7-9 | CASSPPNRQETQYF
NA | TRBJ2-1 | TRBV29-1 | CSVRRPSSYNEQFF
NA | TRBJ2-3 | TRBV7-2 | CASSLARARDTQYF
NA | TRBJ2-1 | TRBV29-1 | CSVEEDWSYNEQFF
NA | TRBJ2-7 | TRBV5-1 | CASSSQRRGGKSYEQYF